This T cell receptor (beta chain) was sequenced during a study of CD8 T cells in Susac syndrome. With random hexamers, reverse transcription was performed on about 0.5 to 1 ug of RNA. Amplification of TCR beta CDR3 spanned 54 Vbeta and 13 Jbeta via immunoSEQ multiplex PCR. TCRdb independently ran MiXCR on the immunoSEQ multiplex PCR reads; one entry per CDR3 protein. Among fewer than 85,000 distinct CDR3 sequences listed, over 85% were seen once. V was clipped by 0 bases and J by 0 bases, with 9 bases between them. There are 16 residues in the CDR3. CDR1 is MNHEY, CDR2 SVGAGI, per germline. The multiple sclerosis controls were treatment-naive patients with relapsing-remitting disease that was stable or active.

This clonotype was sampled from a human donor with multiple sclerosis. The material sequenced was CD8+ T cells from PBMCs. The V and J genes are TRBV6-5 and TRBJ2-1; D unclear. The CDR3 loop reads CASSYSSRNSYNEQFF. DNA for the CDR3: TGTGCCAGCAGTTACTCGAGCAGAAACTCCTACAATGAGCAGTTCTTC.